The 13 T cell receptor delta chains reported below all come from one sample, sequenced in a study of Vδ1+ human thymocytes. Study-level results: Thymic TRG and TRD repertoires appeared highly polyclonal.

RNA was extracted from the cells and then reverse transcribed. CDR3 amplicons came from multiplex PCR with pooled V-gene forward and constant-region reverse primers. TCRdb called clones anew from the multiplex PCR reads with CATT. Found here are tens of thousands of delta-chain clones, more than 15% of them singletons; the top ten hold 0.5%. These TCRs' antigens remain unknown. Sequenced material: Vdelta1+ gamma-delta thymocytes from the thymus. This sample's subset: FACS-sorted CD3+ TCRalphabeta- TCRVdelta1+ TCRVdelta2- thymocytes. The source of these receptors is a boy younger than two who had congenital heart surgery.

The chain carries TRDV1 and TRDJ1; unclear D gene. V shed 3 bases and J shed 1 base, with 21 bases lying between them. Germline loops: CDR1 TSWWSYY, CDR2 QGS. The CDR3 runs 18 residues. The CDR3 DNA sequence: TGTGCTCTTGGGGAGAACAGAGGAGGGTCTTGGTCCACCGATAAACTCATCTTT. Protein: CALGENRGGSWSTDKLIF.

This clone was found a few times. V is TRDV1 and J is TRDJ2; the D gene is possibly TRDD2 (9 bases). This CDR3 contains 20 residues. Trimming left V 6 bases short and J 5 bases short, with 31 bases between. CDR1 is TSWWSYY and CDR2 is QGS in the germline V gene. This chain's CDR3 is CALGSAFLLTGGNSTAQLFF. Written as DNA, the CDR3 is TGTGCTCTTGGAAGCGCCTTCCTACTTACTGGGGGTAACAGCACAGCACAACTCTTCTTT.

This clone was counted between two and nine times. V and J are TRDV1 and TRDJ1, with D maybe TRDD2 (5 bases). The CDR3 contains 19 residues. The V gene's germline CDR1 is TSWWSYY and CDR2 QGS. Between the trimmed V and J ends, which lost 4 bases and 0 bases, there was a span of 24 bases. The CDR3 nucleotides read TGTGCTCTTGGGGGATTCCTGCAAGTTCACCCAACTTACACCGATAAACTCATCTTT. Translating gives CALGGFLQVHPTYTDKLIF.

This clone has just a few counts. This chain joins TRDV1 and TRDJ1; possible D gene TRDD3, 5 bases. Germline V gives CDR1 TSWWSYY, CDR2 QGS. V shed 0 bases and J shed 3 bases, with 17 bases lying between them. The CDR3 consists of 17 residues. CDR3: CALGELTISGGSDKLIF. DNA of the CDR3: TGTGCTCTTGGGGAACTAACGATCTCGGGGGGTTCCGATAAACTCATCTTT.

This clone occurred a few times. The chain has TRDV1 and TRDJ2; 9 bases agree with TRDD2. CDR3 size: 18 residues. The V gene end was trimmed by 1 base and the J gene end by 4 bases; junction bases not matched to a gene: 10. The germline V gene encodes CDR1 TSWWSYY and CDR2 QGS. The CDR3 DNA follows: TGTGCTCTTGGGGAACCCTTCCTACGTGGACTGACGACAGCACAACTCTTCTTT. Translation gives CALGEPFLRGLTTAQLFF.

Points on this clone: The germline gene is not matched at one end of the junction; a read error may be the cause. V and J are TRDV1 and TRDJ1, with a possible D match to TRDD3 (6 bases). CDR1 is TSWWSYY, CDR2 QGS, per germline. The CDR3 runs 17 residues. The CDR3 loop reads CAPGEKSQGGYTDKLIF. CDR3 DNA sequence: TGTGCTCCTGGGGAAAAGTCCCAAGGGGGGTACACCGATAAACTCATCTTT.

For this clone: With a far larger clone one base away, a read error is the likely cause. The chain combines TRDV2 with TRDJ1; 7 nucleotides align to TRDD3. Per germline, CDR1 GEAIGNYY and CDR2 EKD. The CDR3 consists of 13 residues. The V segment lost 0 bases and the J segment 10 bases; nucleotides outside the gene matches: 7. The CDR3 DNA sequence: TGTGCCTGTGACACCCGGGGGATTCATACACTCATCTTT. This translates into CACDTRGIHTLIF.

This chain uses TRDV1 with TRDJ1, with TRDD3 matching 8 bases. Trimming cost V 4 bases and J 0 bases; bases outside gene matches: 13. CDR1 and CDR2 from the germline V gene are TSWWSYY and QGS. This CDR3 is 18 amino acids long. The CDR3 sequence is CALGGTDWGLKYTDKLIF. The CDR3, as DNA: TGTGCTCTTGGGGGAACGGACTGGGGGTTAAAGTACACCGATAAACTCATCTTT.

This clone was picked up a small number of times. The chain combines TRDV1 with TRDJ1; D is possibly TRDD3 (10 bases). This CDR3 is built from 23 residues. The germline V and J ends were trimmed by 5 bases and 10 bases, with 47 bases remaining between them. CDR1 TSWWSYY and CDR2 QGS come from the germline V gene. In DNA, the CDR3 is TGTGCTCTTGGGAAAAGCGACGACCCCCTTCCTACTTTACCCGTACTGGGGGATGTCGGACTCATCTTT. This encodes CALGKSDDPLPTLPVLGDVGLIF.

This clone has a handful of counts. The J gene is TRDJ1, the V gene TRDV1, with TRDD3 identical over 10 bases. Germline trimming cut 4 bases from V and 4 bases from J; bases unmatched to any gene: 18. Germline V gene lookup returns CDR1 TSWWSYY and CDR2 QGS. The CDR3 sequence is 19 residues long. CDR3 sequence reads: CALGVPSGVGDTKGDKLIF. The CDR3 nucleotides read TGTGCTCTTGGGGTCCCTTCGGGGGTGGGGGATACCAAGGGCGATAAACTCATCTTT.

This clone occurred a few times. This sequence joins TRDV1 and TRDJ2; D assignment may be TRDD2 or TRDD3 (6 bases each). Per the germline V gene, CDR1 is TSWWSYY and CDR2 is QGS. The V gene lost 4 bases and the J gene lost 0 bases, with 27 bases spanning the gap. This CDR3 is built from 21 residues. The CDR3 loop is CALGASFPLLLGPSLTAQLFF. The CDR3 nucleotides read TGTGCTCTTGGGGCTTCCTTCCCACTTTTACTGGGACCCTCTTTGACAGCACAACTCTTCTTT.

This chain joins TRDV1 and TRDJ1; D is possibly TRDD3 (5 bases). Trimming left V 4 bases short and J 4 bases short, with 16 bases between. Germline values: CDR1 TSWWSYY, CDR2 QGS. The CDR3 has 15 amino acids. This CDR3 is CALGGTSTGVDKLIF. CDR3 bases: TGTGCTCTTGGGGGGACCTCTACGGGGGTCGATAAACTCATCTTT.

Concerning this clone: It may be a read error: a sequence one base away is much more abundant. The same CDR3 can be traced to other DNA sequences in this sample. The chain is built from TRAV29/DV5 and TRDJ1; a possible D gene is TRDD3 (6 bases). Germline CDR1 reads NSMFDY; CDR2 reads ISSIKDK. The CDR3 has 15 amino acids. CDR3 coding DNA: TGTGCCGCAAGCGTAGATCGTATGATACGGAGGGTACTCATCTTT. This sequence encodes CAASVDRMIRRVLIF.